Below, 8 T cell receptor beta chains from the same sample are listed, as sequenced in a study of blood T cell repertoires in COVID-19. Profiled with immunoSEQ multiplex PCR; TCRdb holds only in-frame clones, not every one. The table lists roughly 160,000 clones, 84% of them singletons. Sequencing was performed on peripheral blood. The receptors were gathered from an elderly woman with COVID-19, enrolled during active disease.

The chain combines TRBV10-3 with TRBJ2-1; 13 bases are a match to TRBD2. In germline, CDR1 is ENHRY, CDR2 SYGVKD. The junction had 0 bases not matched to a gene; V was cut back by 4 bases and J by 0 bases. The CDR3 covers 16 residues. DNA for the CDR3: TGTGCCATCAGTGGGACTAGCGGGAGCTCCTACAATGAGCAGTTCTTC. Its protein product is CAISGTSGSSYNEQFF.

V usage is TRBV9 and J usage is TRBJ2-2; 15 nucleotides agree with TRBD2. V shed 4 bases, J shed 4 bases, and the junction held 11 bases outside the gene matches. This CDR3 region has 19 residues. Germline values: CDR1 SGDLS, CDR2 YYNGEE. For the CDR3, the DNA is TGTGCCAGCAGCCCACGGACTAGCGGGGGGGCCTTCGGCACCGGGGAGCTGTTTTTT. Translation gives CASSPRTSGGAFGTGELFF.

A word on this clone: A read error may account for a junction end that differs from germline. V and J are TRBV27 and TRBJ2-1; a weak D match, TRBD1 (5 bases). CDR1 and CDR2 from the germline V gene are MNHEY and SMNVEV (reference sequence). The CDR3 loop spans 13 amino acids. The CDR3 nucleotides read TGTGCCAGCAGTTTATCGGGATGGACACCTCAACTCTTC. It specifies CASSLSGWTPQLF.

The chain couples TRBV6-5 to TRBJ1-1; TRBD1 is a possible D gene (5 bases). The germline CDR1 and CDR2 sequences are MNHEY and SVGAGI. There are 15 residues in the CDR3. V lost 5 bases, J lost 5 bases, and 18 bases lay in between. CDR3: CASSPRAGEGTEAFF. CDR3 bases: TGTGCCAGCAGTCCAAGGGCGGGGGAAGGGACTGAAGCTTTCTTT.

This clone was seen only a few times. The chain carries TRBV29-1 and TRBJ1-2; no clear D gene. Germline V gene sequence: CDR1 SQVTM, CDR2 ANQGSEA. V shed 8 bases and J shed 3 bases, with 19 bases lying between them. The CDR3 has 14 amino acids. This CDR3 reads CSIFSPAGDYGYTF. Written as DNA, the CDR3 is TGCAGCATTTTTTCCCCGGCCGGGGACTATGGCTACACCTTC.

V and J are TRBV5-1 and TRBJ2-2; 7 bases align to TRBD1. V gave up 2 bases and J gave up 4 bases; unmatched junction bases: 11. Germline lookup yields CDR1 SGHRS and CDR2 YFSETQ. The CDR3 length is 17 residues. The CDR3 protein is CASSFLQGNLGTGELFF. CDR3 coding DNA: TGCGCCAGCAGCTTCTTACAGGGGAATTTAGGCACCGGGGAGCTGTTTTTT.

The V and J genes are TRBV20-1 and TRBJ2-6; D is ambiguous. The CDR3 is 10 residues long. The ends were cut back, 3 bases at V and 13 bases at J, with 7 bases in the middle. Germline CDR1 reads DFQATT; CDR2 reads SNEGSKA (reference sequence). CDR3 protein: CSASREVLTF. CDR3 DNA: TGCAGTGCTAGTCGCGAGGTCCTGACTTTC.

This chain uses TRBV27 with TRBJ2-7, with 7 bases that match TRBD2. The germline gives CDR1 MNHEY, CDR2 SMNVEV (reference sequence). This CDR3 comprises 14 residues. Trimming cost V 3 bases and J 2 bases; bases outside gene matches: 4. The CDR3, as DNA: TGTGCCAGCAGTTTCGTGGGAGGGCCCTACGAGCAGTACTTC. This gives the protein CASSFVGGPYEQYF.